The 26 T cell receptor beta chains given below trace back to one sample, sequenced in a study of human T cells and chemical hapten exposure. Time point specified: patch test 1, 2 weeks after DPC sensitization. The sample's treatment: therapeutic diphenylcyclopropenone sensitization with weekly scalp DPC. MiXCR was run by TCRdb on the RACE reads, yielding one entry per CDR3 protein. The table shows about 80,000 distinct CDR3 sequences, with about 6.8% occurring only once. This material consisted of whole blood, taken in connection with sensitization to the hapten diphenylcyclopropenone (DPC). Receptors originate from a woman aged 25 to 39 with alopecia areata. Some clones in this sample may be carry-over from other donors' samples.

CDR3 in DNA: TGCAGTGCTAGAGAGGGCGGGAACGTGGACACTGAAGCTTTCTTT. It specifies CSAREGGNVDTEAFF. The rearrangement links TRBV20-1 to TRBJ1-1; D not certain. Germline V CDR1 and CDR2: DFQATT, SNEGSKA (reference sequence). V lost 0 bases, J lost 3 bases, and 14 bases lay in between. CDR3 length: 15 amino acids.

This clonotype appeared many times. This sequence joins TRBV18 and TRBJ1-2; no clear D. Deletions cut 0 bases from V and 4 bases from J, with 12 bases between. The CDR3 is 15 amino acids. Germline V lookup: CDR1 KGHSH, CDR2 LQKENI. DNA of the CDR3: TGTGCCAGCTCACCACCGAACAGAGCCGGCTATGGCTACACCTTC. Its protein is CASSPPNRAGYGYTF.

This clonotype was counted at least ten times. The rearrangement links TRBV29-1 to TRBJ2-7; perhaps TRBD1 as D (5 bases). Trimming left V 4 bases short and J 1 base short, with 11 bases between. Germline V gene data show CDR1 as SQVTM and CDR2 as ANQGSEA. The CDR3 runs 13 residues. DNA for the CDR3: TGCAGCGTTGCGGACATGATATCCTACGAGCAGTACTTC. It specifies CSVADMISYEQYF.

This clonotype was recorded at least ten times. The chain joins TRBV7-9 to TRBJ1-5, with TRBD1 as a possible D gene (5 bases). The V end lost 2 bases, the J end lost 3 bases, and 11 bases lay between the germline ends. Germline V lookup: CDR1 SEHNR, CDR2 FQNEAQ (reference sequence). This CDR3 has 15 amino acids. DNA of the CDR3: TGTGCCAGCAGCTTATTTCAGGGCGTCAATCAGCCCCAGCATTTT. Encoded protein: CASSLFQGVNQPQHF.

This clonotype was observed a few times. The CDR3 protein is CASNQGGLAGNTIYF. The CDR3 DNA sequence: TGTGCCAGCAATCAGGGTGGGCTAGCTGGAAACACCATATATTTT. This rearrangement joins TRBV12-3 or TRBV12-4 to TRBJ1-3, with D possibly matching TRBD1 (5 bases). The V end was cut by 7 bases, the J end by 2 bases, with 15 bases between. CDR3 length: 15 residues.

This clonotype came up many times. This chain uses TRBV3-1 with TRBJ2-6; TRBD1 matches at 7 bases. Germline V gene lookup returns CDR1 LGHDT and CDR2 YNNKEL (reference sequence). The CDR3 runs 16 residues. Germline trimming cut 1 base from V and 0 bases from J; bases unmatched to any gene: 0. The CDR3 reads CASSQGTGSGANVLTF. CDR3 sequence (DNA): TGTGCCAGCAGCCAAGGGACAGGCTCTGGGGCCAACGTCCTGACTTTC. Based on the CDR3 plus reference TRBV3-1 and TRBJ2-6, the full variable domain is DTAVSQTPKYLVTQMGNDKSIKCEQNLGHDTMYWYKQDSKKFLKIMFSYNNKELIINETVPNRFSPKSPDKAHLNLHINSLELGDSAVYFCASSQGTGSGANVLTFGAGSRLTVL.

This clonotype was observed many times. The chain's CDR3 is CATRQGVSGANVLTF. In DNA, the CDR3 is TGTGCCACCAGACAAGGGGTCTCTGGGGCCAACGTCCTGACTTTC. The chain employs TRBV19 and TRBJ2-6; D may be TRBD1 (5 bases). From germline, CDR1 is LNHDA and CDR2 SQIVND (reference sequence). The CDR3 length is 15 residues. With 10 bases removed from V and 0 bases from J, the gap between germline ends came to 13 bases.

This clonotype was recorded a few times. The V and J genes are TRBV30 and TRBJ2-2; D unclear. The CDR3 sequence is 16 residues long. Trimming removed 0 bases at V and 4 bases at J, with 15 bases between. CDR1 is GTSNPN and CDR2 is SVGIG in the germline V gene (reference sequence). The CDR3 spells CAWSVYSGSSTGELFF. CDR3 sequence (DNA): TGTGCCTGGAGTGTATACTCAGGCAGCAGCACCGGGGAGCTGTTTTTT. The full variable domain, with the rest looked up from reference TRBV30 and TRBJ2-2, is SQTIHQWPATLVQPVGSPLSLECTVEGTSNPNLYWYRQAAGRGLQLLFYSVGIGQISSEVPQNLSASRPQDRQFILSSKKLLLSDSGFYLCAWSVYSGSSTGELFFGEGSRLTVL.

CDR3 protein: CASSLERTGANVLTF. The DNA for the CDR3 is TGCGCCAGCAGCTTGGAGAGGACTGGGGCCAACGTCCTGACTTTC. The chain uses TRBV5-1 and TRBJ2-6; no firm D call. This CDR3 comprises 15 residues. V was cut by 0 bases and J by 2 bases, with 6 bases left in between. Germline V gene data show CDR1 as SGHRS and CDR2 as YFSETQ.

Worth noting for this clonotype: A single base separates this from a much larger clone, so it may be a read error. The chain carries TRBV12-3 or TRBV12-4 and TRBJ1-2; D call uncertain. V shed 4 bases and J shed 7 bases, with 19 bases lying between them. The CDR3 consists of 15 residues. In DNA form, the CDR3 reads TGTGCCAGCAGTTCTCCGGGAAAGGGTCGTTTTGGCTACACCTTC. It yields the protein CASSSPGKGRFGYTF.

This clonotype has a count of ten or more. The chain employs TRBV6-6 and TRBJ1-1; D unclear. V shed 2 bases and J shed 5 bases, with 6 bases lying between them. CDR3 size: 12 residues. Germline-derived CDR1 and CDR2 are MNHNY and SVGAGI (reference sequence). CDR3 in amino acids: CASSYRITEAFF. DNA of the CDR3: TGTGCCAGCAGTTACAGGATAACTGAAGCTTTCTTT.

This clonotype has more than one count but fewer than ten. The V and J genes are TRBV29-1 and TRBJ2-1, with D unresolved. V shed 7 bases and J shed 6 bases, with 16 bases lying between them. The CDR3 totals 13 residues. Germline assignment: CDR1 SQVTM and CDR2 ANQGSEA. DNA of the CDR3: TGCAGCGCCGAAGCGCAAATTGGCAATGAGCAGTTCTTC. Amino acid sequence: CSAEAQIGNEQFF.

This chain links TRBV12-5 with TRBJ1-6; the D is unclear. Germline CDR1 LGHNT, CDR2 FRNRAP. Trimming cost V 2 bases and J 11 bases, with 10 bases left between them. This CDR3 contains 13 residues. Here the CDR3 DNA reads TGTGCTAGTGGTTTGACAGAGTTTACACCCCTCCACTTT. It codes for CASGLTEFTPLHF.

About this clonotype: A read error may explain this, as a much larger clone is one base away. The chain links TRBV5-1 to TRBJ1-1; 7 bases are shared with TRBD1. The CDR3 runs 15 residues. CDR1 is SGHRS, CDR2 YFSETQ, per germline. CDR3 sequence (DNA): TGCGTCAGCAGCTCAGGGGGGACGACGAACACTGAAGCTTTCTTT. Amino acid sequence: CVSSSGGTTNTEAFF.

This clonotype was seen a few times. V gene TRBV5-6 combines with J gene TRBJ2-3, with 9 nucleotides matching TRBD1. Unmatched junction bases numbered 6, after V lost 3 bases and J lost 4 bases. CDR1 and CDR2 (germline): SGHDT, YYEEEE. CDR3 size: 15 residues. The CDR3 sequence is CASSSTGGFPDTQYF. CDR3 sequence (DNA): TGTGCCAGCAGCTCCACAGGGGGCTTCCCAGATACGCAGTATTTT. Full variable domain (outside the CDR3, taken from reference TRBV5-6 and TRBJ2-3): DAGVTQSPTHLIKTRGQQVTLRCSPKSGHDTVSWYQQALGQGPQFIFQYYEEEERQRGNFPDRFSGHQFPNYSSELNVNALLLGDSALYLCASSSTGGFPDTQYFGPGTRLTVL.

This clonotype was seen a handful of times. The rearrangement uses TRBV12-3 or TRBV12-4 and TRBJ1-1; 9 bases are shared with TRBD1. The CDR3 loop spans 13 amino acids. Trimming at V came to 7 bases and at J to 7 bases, leaving 7 bases not matched to a gene. The CDR3 here is CASMRTGESEAFF. CDR3 coding DNA: TGTGCCAGCATGCGGACAGGGGAGAGTGAAGCTTTCTTT.

This clonotype has a handful of counts. This chain joins TRBV20-1 and TRBJ1-2, with no clear D. V was trimmed by 6 bases and J by 1 base, leaving 15 bases between them. This CDR3 region has 14 residues. CDR1 DFQATT and CDR2 SNEGSKA come from the germline V gene (reference sequence). CDR3: CSAPRPKSNYGYTF. The CDR3 DNA is TGCAGTGCCCCGAGACCGAAGAGTAACTATGGCTACACCTTC.

This clonotype was seen ten or more times. The rearrangement links TRBV7-9 to TRBJ1-1; no reliable D call. Germline loops: CDR1 SEHNR, CDR2 FQNEAQ (reference sequence). Trimming took off 0 bases at V and 11 bases at J, with 10 bases between the two ends. This CDR3 has 12 amino acids. CDR3 sequence (DNA): TGTGCCAGCAGCTTAGCTGGATTTGCGGCTTTCTTT. Translated, it gives CASSLAGFAAFF. Filled out from reference TRBV7-9 and TRBJ1-1, the complete variable domain reads DTGVSQNPRHKITKRGQNVTFRCDPISEHNRLYWYRQTLGQGPEFLTYFQNEAQLEKSRLLSDRFSAERPKGSFSTLEIQRTEQGDSAMYLCASSLAGFAAFFGQGTRLTVV.

Many counts were recorded for this clonotype. The V call is TRBV6-1, the J call TRBJ2-1, with D perhaps being TRBD1 or TRBD2 (5 bases each). CDR1 MNHNS and CDR2 SASEGT come from the germline V gene. V dropped 6 bases and J dropped 0 bases, with 15 bases sitting between them. This CDR3 contains 16 residues. The chain's CDR3 is CASRGPGQDSYNEQFF. CDR3 in DNA: TGTGCCAGCAGGGGACCTGGGCAGGACTCCTACAATGAGCAGTTCTTC.

About this clonotype: With a much larger clone just one base away, this may be a read error. The chain combines TRBV29-1 with TRBJ2-2; 8 nucleotides line up with TRBD1. This CDR3 contains 13 residues. Per the germline V gene, CDR1 is SQVTM and CDR2 is ANQGSEA. CDR3 sequence (DNA): TGCTGCGTCGGACAGGGAGAGACCGGGGAGCTGTTTTTT. It translates to CCVGQGETGELFF.

This clonotype was seen a few times. This chain uses TRBV7-9 with TRBJ1-3; tentative D call: TRBD1 (6 bases). The V and J ends lost 2 bases and 0 bases respectively, with 14 bases between them. Germline V CDR1 and CDR2: SEHNR, FQNEAQ (reference sequence). The CDR3 extends over 17 amino acids. The CDR3 DNA reads TGTGCCAGCAGCTTACGGGGGCAGACAACCTCTGGAAACACCATATATTTT. It encodes CASSLRGQTTSGNTIYF.

This clonotype was counted only a few times. This CDR3 reads CASSQGLQLYGINTEAFF. The CDR3 DNA sequence: TGTGCCAGCAGCCAAGGGCTTCAGCTTTACGGGATAAACACTGAAGCTTTCTTT. The genes are TRBV4-2 and TRBJ1-1; D is ambiguous. Trimming stripped 1 base from V and 2 bases from J, with 20 bases between. This CDR3 region has 18 residues. Germline V gives CDR1 LGHNA, CDR2 YNFKEQ.

This clonotype was counted a few times. The V call is TRBV12-3 or TRBV12-4, the J call TRBJ2-7, with D possibly being TRBD1 (5 bases). Trimming left V 2 bases short and J 0 bases short, with 11 bases between. The CDR3 loop spans 15 amino acids. For the CDR3, the DNA is TGTGCCAGCAGTTTAAGGGGTTTGAGCTCCTACGAGCAGTACTTC. It encodes CASSLRGLSSYEQYF.

This clonotype was seen at least ten times. The rearrangement links TRBV5-1 to TRBJ2-5, with 8 bases matching TRBD2. This CDR3 has 14 amino acids. J was trimmed by 5 bases and V by 4 bases; bases with no gene match: 7. CDR1 and CDR2 (germline): SGHRS, YFSETQ. The CDR3 sequence: CASSPEVAGETQYF. The CDR3 DNA sequence: TGCGCCAGCAGCCCCGAGGTAGCGGGGGAGACCCAGTACTTC.

The table lists this clonotype with many counts. The chain uses TRBV6-6 and TRBJ1-4; D is unresolved. Between the trimmed V and J ends, which lost 2 bases and 7 bases, there was a span of 8 bases. Germline CDR1 and CDR2: MNHNY and SVGAGI (reference sequence). The CDR3 has 13 amino acids. CDR3 DNA sequence: TGTGCCAGCAGTTACGGGGAGACTGAAAAACTGTTTTTT. This gives the protein CASSYGETEKLFF.

This clonotype was observed at least ten times. The rearrangement links TRBV6-5 to TRBJ1-2; TRBD1 aligns across 12 bases. After removal of 0 bases from V and 2 bases from J, the junction contained 10 bases not matched to a gene. CDR3 length equals 19 residues. The germline gives CDR1 MNHEY, CDR2 SVGAGI. CDR3 sequence: CASSYSTGTGGGMNYGYTF. CDR3 sequence (DNA): TGTGCCAGCAGTTACTCAACCGGGACAGGGGGCGGCATGAACTATGGCTACACCTTC.